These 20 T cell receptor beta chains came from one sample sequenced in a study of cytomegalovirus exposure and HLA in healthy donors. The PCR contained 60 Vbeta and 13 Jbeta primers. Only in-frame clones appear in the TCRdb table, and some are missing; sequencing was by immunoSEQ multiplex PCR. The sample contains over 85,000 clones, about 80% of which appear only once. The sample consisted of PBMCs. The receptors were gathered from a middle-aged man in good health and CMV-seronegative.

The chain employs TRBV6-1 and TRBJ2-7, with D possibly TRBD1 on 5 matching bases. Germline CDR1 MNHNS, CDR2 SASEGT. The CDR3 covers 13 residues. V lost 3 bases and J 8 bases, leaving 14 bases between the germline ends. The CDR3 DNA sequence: TGTGCCAGCAGTGAGCCAGCCAGGGTTAAGCAGTACTTC. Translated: CASSEPARVKQYF.

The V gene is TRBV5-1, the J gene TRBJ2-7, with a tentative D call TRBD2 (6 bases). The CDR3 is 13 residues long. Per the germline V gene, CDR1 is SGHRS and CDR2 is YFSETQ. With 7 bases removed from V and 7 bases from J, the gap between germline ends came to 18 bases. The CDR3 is CASCSNLGGEQYF. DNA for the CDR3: TGCGCCAGCTGCTCAAACCTCGGAGGGGAGCAGTACTTC.

Written as DNA, the CDR3 is TGTGCCAGTAGTATGTGGGGGGTAGCGAACACCGGGGAGCTGTTTTTT. Its protein product is CASSMWGVANTGELFF. The J gene is TRBJ2-2, the V gene TRBV19, with a possible D match to TRBD2 (6 bases). Germline lookup yields CDR1 LNHDA and CDR2 SQIVND (reference sequence). The V end lost 3 bases, the J end lost 0 bases, and 11 bases lay between the germline ends. CDR3 size: 16 residues.

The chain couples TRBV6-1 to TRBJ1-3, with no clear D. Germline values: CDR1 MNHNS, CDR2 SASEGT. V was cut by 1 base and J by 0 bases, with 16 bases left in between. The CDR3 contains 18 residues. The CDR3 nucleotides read TGTGCCAGCAGTGAAGTAAGCATCCTACGGGTCTCTGGAAACACCATATATTTT. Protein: CASSEVSILRVSGNTIYF.

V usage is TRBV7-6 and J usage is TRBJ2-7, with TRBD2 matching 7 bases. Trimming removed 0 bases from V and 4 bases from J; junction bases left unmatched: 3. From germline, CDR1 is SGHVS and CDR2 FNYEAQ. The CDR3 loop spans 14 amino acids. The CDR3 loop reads CASSLAGGPYEQYF. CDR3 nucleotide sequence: TGTGCCAGCAGCTTAGCGGGAGGGCCATACGAGCAGTACTTC.

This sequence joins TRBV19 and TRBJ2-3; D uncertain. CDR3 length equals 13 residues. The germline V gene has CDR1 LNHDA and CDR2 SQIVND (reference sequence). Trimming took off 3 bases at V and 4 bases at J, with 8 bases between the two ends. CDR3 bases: TGTGCCAGTAGTATTAATAGAGCAGATACGCAGTATTTT. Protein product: CASSINRADTQYF.

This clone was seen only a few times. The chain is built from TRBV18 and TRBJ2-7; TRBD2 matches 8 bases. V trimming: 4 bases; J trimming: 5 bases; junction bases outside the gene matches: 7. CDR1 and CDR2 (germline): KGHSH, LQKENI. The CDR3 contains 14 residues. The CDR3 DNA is TGTGCCAGCTCACAGTCGGGAGGGGCCCACGAGCAGTACTTC. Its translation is CASSQSGGAHEQYF.

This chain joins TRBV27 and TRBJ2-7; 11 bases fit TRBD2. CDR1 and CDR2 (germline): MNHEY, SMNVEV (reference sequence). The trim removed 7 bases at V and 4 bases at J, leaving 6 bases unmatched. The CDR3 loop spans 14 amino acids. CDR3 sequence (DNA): TGTGCCAGCACCCTCACTAGCGGGAGTTACGAGCAGTACTTC. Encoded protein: CASTLTSGSYEQYF.

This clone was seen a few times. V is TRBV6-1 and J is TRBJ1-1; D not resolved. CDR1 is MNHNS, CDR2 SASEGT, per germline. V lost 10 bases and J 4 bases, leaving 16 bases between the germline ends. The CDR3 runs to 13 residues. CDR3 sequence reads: CATETGTTTEAFF. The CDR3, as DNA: TGTGCCACCGAAACGGGAACGACCACTGAAGCTTTCTTT.

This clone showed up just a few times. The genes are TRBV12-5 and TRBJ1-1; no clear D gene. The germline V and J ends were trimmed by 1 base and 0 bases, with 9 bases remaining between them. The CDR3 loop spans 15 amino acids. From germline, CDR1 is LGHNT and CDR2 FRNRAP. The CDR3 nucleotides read TGTGCTAGTGGTTTGGACGGGAAGGTGAACACTGAAGCTTTCTTT. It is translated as CASGLDGKVNTEAFF.

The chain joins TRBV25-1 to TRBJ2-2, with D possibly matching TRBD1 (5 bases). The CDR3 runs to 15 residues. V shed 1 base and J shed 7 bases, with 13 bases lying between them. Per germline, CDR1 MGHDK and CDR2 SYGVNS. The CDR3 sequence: CASSEFLGLGGELFF. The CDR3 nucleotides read TGTGCCAGCAGTGAATTTCTGGGGCTGGGCGGGGAGCTGTTTTTT. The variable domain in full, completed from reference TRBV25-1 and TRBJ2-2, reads EADIYQTPRYLVIGTGKKITLECSQTMGHDKMYWYQQDPGMELHLIHYSYGVNSTEKGDLSSESTVSRIRTEHFPLTLESARPSHTSQYLCASSEFLGLGGELFFGEGSRLTVL.

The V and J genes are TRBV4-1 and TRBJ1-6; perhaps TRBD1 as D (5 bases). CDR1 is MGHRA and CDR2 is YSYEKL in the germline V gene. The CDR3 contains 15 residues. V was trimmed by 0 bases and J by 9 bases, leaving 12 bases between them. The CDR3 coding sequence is TGCGCCAGCAGCCAAGAAGAAGGGGCTCGTTCACCCCTCCACTTT. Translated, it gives CASSQEEGARSPLHF.

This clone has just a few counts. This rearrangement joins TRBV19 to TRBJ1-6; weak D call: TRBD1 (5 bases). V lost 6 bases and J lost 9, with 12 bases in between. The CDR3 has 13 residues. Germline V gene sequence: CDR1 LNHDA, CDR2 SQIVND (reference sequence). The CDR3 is CASRDQGGSPLHF. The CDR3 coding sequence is TGTGCCAGTAGGGATCAGGGAGGTTCACCCCTCCACTTT.

CDR3 coding DNA: TGTGCCAGCAACTTAATCGGGACAGGGCGCTACAATGAGCAGTTCTTC. Translating it yields CASNLIGTGRYNEQFF. The rearrangement links TRBV27 to TRBJ2-1; the match to TRBD1 covers 9 bases. The germline V gene encodes CDR1 MNHEY and CDR2 SMNVEV (reference sequence). Losses at the gene ends were 7 bases for V and 3 bases for J; bases not matched to a gene: 10. The CDR3 is 16 residues long.

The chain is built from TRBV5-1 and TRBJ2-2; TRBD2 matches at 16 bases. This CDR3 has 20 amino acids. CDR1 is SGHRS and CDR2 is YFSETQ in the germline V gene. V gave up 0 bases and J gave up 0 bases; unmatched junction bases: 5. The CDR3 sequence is CASSLGGLAGGHANTGELFF. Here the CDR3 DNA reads TGCGCCAGCAGCTTGGGGGGACTAGCGGGAGGGCACGCGAACACCGGGGAGCTGTTTTTT.

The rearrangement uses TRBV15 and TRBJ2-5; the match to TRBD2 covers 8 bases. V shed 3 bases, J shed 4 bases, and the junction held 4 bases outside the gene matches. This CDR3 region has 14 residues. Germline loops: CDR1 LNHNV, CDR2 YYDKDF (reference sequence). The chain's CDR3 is CATSSGLAPETQYF. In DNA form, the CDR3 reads TGTGCCACCAGCAGCGGACTAGCCCCAGAGACCCAGTACTTC.

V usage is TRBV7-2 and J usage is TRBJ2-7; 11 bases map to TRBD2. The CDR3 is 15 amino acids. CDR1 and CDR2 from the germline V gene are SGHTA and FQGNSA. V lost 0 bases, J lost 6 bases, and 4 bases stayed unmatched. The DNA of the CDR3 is TGTGCCAGCAGCTTAGCTAGCGGGAGGGCCTCCGAGCAGTACTTC. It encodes CASSLASGRASEQYF. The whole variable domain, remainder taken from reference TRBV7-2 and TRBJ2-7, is GAGVSQSPSNKVTEKGKDVELRCDPISGHTALYWYRQSLGQGLEFLIYFQGNSAPDKSGLPSDRFSAERTGGSVSTLTIQRTQQEDSAVYLCASSLASGRASEQYFGPGTRLTVT.

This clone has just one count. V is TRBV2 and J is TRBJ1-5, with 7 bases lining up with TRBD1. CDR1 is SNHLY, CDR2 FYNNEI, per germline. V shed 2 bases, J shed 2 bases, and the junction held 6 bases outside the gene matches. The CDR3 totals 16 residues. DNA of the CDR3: TGTGCCAGCAGTGAAAGGGACAGATCGGGCAATCAGCCCCAGCATTTT. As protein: CASSERDRSGNQPQHF.

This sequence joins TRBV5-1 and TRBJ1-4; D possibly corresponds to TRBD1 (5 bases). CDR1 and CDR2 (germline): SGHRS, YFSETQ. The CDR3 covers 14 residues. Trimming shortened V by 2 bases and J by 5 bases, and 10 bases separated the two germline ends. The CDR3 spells CASSFYRKNEKLFF. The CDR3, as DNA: TGCGCCAGCAGCTTCTACAGGAAGAATGAAAAACTGTTTTTT.

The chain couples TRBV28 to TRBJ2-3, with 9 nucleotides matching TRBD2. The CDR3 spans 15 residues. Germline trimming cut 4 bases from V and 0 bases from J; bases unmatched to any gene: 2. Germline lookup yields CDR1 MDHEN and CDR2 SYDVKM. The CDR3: CASSWTSDSTDTQYF. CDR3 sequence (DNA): TGTGCCAGCAGTTGGACTAGCGACAGCACAGATACGCAGTATTTT.